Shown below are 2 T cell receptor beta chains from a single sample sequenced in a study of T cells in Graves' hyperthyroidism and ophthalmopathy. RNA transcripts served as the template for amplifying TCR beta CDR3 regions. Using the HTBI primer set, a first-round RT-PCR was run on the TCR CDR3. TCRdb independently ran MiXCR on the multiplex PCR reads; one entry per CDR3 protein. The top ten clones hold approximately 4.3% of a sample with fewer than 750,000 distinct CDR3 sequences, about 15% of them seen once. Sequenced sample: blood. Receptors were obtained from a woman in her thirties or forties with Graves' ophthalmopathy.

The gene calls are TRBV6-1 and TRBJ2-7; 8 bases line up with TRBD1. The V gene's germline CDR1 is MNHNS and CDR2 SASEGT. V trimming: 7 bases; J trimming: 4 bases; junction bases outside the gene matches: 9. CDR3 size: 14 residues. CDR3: CASNRDRRGYEQYF. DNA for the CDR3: TGTGCCAGCAACCGGGACAGGAGGGGGTACGAGCAGTACTTC.

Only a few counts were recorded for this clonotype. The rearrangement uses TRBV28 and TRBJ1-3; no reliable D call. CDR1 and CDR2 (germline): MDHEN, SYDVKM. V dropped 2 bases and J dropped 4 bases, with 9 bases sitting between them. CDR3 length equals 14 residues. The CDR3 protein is CASSLDPTGNTIYF. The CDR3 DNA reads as TGTGCCAGCAGTTTAGATCCCACAGGAAACACCATATATTTT.